This T cell receptor beta chain came from a study of CD8 T cells in Susac syndrome. There are 14 residues in the CDR3. V lost 5 bases and J lost 3; bases outside the gene matches: 6. Per the germline V gene, CDR1 is SGHTA and CDR2 is FQGNSA. RNA totalling about 0.45 to 1 ug underwent reverse transcription with random hexamers. Each CDR3 protein gets one entry after TCRdb re-called the immunoSEQ multiplex PCR reads with MiXCR. Here the sample spans almost 450,000 distinct CDR3 sequences, approximately 85% being singletons. A few counts support this clonotype. J is TRBJ1-1 and V is TRBV7-2, with TRBD1 matching 7 bases. Sequencing input: CD8+ T cells from PBMCs. This clonotype originated in a human donor with multiple sclerosis. CDR3 nucleotides: TGTGCCAGCAGCCTCAAAACAGGGGACACTGAAGCTTTCTTT. Its translation is CASSLKTGDTEAFF.